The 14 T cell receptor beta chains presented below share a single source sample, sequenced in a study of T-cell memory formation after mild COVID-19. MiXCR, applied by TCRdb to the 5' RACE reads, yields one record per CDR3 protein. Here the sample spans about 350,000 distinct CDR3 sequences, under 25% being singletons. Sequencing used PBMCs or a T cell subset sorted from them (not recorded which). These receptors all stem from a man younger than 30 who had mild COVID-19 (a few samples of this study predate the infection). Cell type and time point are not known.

The CDR3: CASSLGQGGYTEAFF. The CDR3 coding sequence is TGTGCCAGCAGCTTAGGTCAGGGAGGATACACTGAAGCTTTCTTT. The V call is TRBV7-2, the J call TRBJ1-1; D may be TRBD1 (5 bases). V lost 1 base to trimming and J lost 3 bases, with 12 bases between them. Germline V lookup: CDR1 SGHTA, CDR2 FQGNSA. CDR3 length: 15 residues.

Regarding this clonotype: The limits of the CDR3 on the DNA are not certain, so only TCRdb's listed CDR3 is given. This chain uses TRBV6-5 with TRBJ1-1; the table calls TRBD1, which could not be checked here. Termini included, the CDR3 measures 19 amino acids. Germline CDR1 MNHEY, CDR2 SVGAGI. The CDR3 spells CASSRNPGQTVFWLTEAFF.

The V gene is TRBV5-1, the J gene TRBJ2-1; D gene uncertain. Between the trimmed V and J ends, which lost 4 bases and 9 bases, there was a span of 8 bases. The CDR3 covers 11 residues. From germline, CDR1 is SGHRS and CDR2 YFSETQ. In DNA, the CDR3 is TGCGCCAGCAGCCCAGCGTTTGAGCAGTTCTTC. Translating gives CASSPAFEQFF.

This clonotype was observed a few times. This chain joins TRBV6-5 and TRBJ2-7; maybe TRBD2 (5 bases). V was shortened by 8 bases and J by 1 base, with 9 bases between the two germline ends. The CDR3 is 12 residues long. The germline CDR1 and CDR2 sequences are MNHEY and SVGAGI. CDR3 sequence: CASYGDSYEQYF. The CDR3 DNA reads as TGTGCCAGCTACGGGGATTCCTACGAGCAGTACTTC.

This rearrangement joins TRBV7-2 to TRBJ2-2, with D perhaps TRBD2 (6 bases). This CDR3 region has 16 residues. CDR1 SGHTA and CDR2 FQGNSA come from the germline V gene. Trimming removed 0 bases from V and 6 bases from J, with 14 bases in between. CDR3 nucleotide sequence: TGTGCCAGCAGCTTAGCCCGGGGCGGGGACCCCGGGGAGCTGTTTTTT. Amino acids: CASSLARGGDPGELFF.

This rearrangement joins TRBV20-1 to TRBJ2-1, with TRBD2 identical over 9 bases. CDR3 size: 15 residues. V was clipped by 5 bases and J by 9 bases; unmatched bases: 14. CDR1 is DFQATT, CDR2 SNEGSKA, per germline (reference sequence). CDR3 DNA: TGCAGTGCTTTTACGGGACTAGCAGTCGATGGTGAGCAGTTCTTC. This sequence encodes CSAFTGLAVDGEQFF.

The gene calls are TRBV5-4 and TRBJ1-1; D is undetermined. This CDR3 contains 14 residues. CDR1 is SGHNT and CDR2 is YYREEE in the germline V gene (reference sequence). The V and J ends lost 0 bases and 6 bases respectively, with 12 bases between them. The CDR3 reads CASSLGSFPAEAFF. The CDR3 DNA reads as TGTGCCAGCAGCTTGGGTTCGTTCCCCGCTGAAGCTTTCTTT.

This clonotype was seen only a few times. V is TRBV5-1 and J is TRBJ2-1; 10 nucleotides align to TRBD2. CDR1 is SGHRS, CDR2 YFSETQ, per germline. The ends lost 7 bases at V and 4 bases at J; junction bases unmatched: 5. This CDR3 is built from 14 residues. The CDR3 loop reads CASRSGGSYNEQFF. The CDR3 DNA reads TGCGCCAGCCGTAGCGGGGGGTCGTACAATGAGCAGTTCTTC.

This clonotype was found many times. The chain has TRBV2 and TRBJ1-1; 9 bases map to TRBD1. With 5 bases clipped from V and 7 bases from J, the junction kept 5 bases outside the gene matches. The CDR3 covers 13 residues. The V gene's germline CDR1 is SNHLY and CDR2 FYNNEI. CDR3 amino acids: CASSPGTGYEAFF. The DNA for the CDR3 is TGTGCCAGCAGTCCCGGGACAGGGTATGAAGCTTTCTTT. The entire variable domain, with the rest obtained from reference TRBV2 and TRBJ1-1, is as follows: EPEVTQTPSHQVTQMGQEVILRCVPISNHLYFYWYRQILGQKVEFLVSFYNNEISEKSEIFDDQFSVERPDGSNFTLKIRSTKLEDSAMYFCASSPGTGYEAFFGQGTRLTVV.

The CDR3 sequence: CASSYSERRYGYTF. DNA of the CDR3: TGTGCCAGCAGTTACTCAGAGAGACGCTATGGCTACACCTTC. The chain joins TRBV6-2 or TRBV6-3 to TRBJ1-2; D gene unclear. V was clipped by 0 bases and J by 4 bases, with 9 bases between them. The CDR3 contains 14 residues. Germline V gene sequence: CDR1 MNHEY, CDR2 SVGEGT.

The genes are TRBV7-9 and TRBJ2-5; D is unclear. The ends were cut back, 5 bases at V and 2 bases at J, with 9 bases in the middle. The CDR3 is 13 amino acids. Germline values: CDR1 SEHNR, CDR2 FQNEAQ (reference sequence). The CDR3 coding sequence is TGTGCCAGCAGCGCACAGCTACAAGAGACCCAGTACTTC. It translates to CASSAQLQETQYF. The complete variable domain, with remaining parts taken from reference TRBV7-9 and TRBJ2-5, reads DTGVSQNPRHKITKRGQNVTFRCDPISEHNRLYWYRQTLGQGPEFLTYFQNEAQLEKSRLLSDRFSAERPKGSFSTLEIQRTEQGDSAMYLCASSAQLQETQYFGPGTRLLVL.

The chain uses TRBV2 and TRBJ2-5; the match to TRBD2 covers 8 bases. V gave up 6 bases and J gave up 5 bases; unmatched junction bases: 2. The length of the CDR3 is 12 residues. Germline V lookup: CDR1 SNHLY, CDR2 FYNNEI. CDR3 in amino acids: CASRVAGETQYF. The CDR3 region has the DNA TGTGCCAGCAGAGTAGCGGGGGAGACCCAGTACTTC. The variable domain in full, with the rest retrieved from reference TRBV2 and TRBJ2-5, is EPEVTQTPSHQVTQMGQEVILRCVPISNHLYFYWYRQILGQKVEFLVSFYNNEISEKSEIFDDQFSVERPDGSNFTLKIRSTKLEDSAMYFCASRVAGETQYFGPGTRLLVL.

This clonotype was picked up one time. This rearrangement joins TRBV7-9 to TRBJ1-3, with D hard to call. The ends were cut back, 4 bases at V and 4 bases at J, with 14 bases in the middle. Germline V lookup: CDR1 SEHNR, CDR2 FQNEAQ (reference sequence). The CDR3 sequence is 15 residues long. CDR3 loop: CASSSAGRVGNTIYF. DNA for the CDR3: TGTGCCAGCAGCTCCGCGGGAAGGGTCGGAAACACCATATATTTT.

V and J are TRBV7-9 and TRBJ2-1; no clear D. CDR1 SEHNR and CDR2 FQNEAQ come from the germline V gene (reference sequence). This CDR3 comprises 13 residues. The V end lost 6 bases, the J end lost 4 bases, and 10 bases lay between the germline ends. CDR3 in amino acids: CASRSVAYNEQFF. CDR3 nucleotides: TGTGCCAGCAGATCGGTGGCTTACAATGAGCAGTTCTTC.